What follows are 27 T cell receptor beta chains derived from one specimen sequenced in a study of cytomegalovirus exposure and HLA in healthy donors. The PCR made use of 60 Vbeta and 13 Jbeta primers. Method: immunoSEQ multiplex PCR; TCRdb's copy keeps in-frame clones and lacks some. The listing contains approximately 120,000 clones. Sample: PBMCs. Receptors were obtained from a woman aged 60-75 years in good health and CMV-seronegative.

CDR3 sequence: CASRDRANTGELFF. The DNA of the CDR3 is TGTGCCAGCAGGGACAGGGCTAACACCGGGGAGCTGTTTTTT. V and J are TRBV6-1 and TRBJ2-2, with 8 bases that match TRBD1. The germline gives CDR1 MNHNS, CDR2 SASEGT. CDR3 length: 14 amino acids. Losses at the gene ends were 6 bases for V and 2 bases for J; bases not matched to a gene: 2.

The chain recombines TRBV10-3 with TRBJ2-5; a weak D match, TRBD1 (6 bases). From germline, CDR1 is ENHRY and CDR2 SYGVKD. With 1 base removed from V and 1 base from J, the gap between germline ends came to 10 bases. This CDR3 has 15 residues. The CDR3 spells CAISELGGTQETQYF. CDR3 coding DNA: TGTGCCATCAGTGAGTTAGGGGGTACCCAAGAGACCCAGTACTTC.

The rearrangement links TRBV6-1 to TRBJ1-6; D call uncertain. CDR1 and CDR2 (germline): MNHNS, SASEGT. V gave up 10 bases and J gave up 7 bases, with 20 bases separating them. There are 15 residues in the CDR3. In DNA form, the CDR3 reads TGTGCCACCTGCTCCGAGGCGCTTTGGAATTCACCCCTCCACTTT. It specifies CATCSEALWNSPLHF.

CDR3 loop: CASSQLDRLNTEAFF. The CDR3 bases are TGCGCCAGCAGCCAATTGGACAGGCTGAACACTGAAGCTTTCTTT. This sequence joins TRBV4-1 and TRBJ1-1; 7 nucleotides agree with TRBD1. Germline CDR1 is MGHRA and CDR2 is YSYEKL. The CDR3 is 15 residues long. V shed 2 bases, J shed 0 bases, and the junction held 3 bases outside the gene matches.

V usage is TRBV19 and J usage is TRBJ2-2, with a possible D match to TRBD1 (5 bases). Trimming pared 6 bases from V and 5 bases from J, leaving 13 bases between. The CDR3 is 14 amino acids. Germline CDR1 is LNHDA and CDR2 is SQIVND (reference sequence). DNA of the CDR3: TGTGCCAGTAGGCCAGGGCACGGGACCGGGGAGCTGTTTTTT. Amino acid sequence: CASRPGHGTGELFF.

The chain recombines TRBV18 with TRBJ1-1, with TRBD1 as a possible D gene (5 bases). There are 16 residues in the CDR3. The germline V and J ends were trimmed by 1 base and 3 bases, with 15 bases remaining between them. The germline V gene encodes CDR1 KGHSH and CDR2 LQKENI. The CDR3 bases are TGTGCCAGCTCACCACAACGGACATTAACGGACACTGAAGCTTTCTTT. Amino acids: CASSPQRTLTDTEAFF.

The V and J genes are TRBV18 and TRBJ1-2, with a tentative D call TRBD1 (6 bases). The CDR3 length is 14 residues. Trimming cost V 5 bases and J 2 bases, with 12 bases left between them. Germline lookup yields CDR1 KGHSH and CDR2 LQKENI. The CDR3 sequence: CASSRQEMNYGYTF. CDR3 in DNA: TGTGCCAGCTCAAGACAGGAAATGAACTATGGCTACACCTTC. Combining the CDR3 with reference TRBV18 and TRBJ1-2 gives the whole variable domain NAGVMQNPRHLVRRRGQEARLRCSPMKGHSHVYWYRQLPEEGLKFMVYLQKENIIDESGMPKERFSAEFPKEGPSILRIQQVVRGDSAAYFCASSRQEMNYGYTFGSGTRLTVV.

The genes are TRBV4-1 and TRBJ2-1; tentatively, D is TRBD2 (5 bases). V was trimmed by 1 base and J by 5 bases, leaving 12 bases between them. The germline CDR1 and CDR2 sequences are MGHRA and YSYEKL. This CDR3 comprises 15 residues. The DNA for the CDR3 is TGCGCCAGCAGCCAAGCCAGCGGAGCCCACAATGAGCAGTTCTTC. It codes for CASSQASGAHNEQFF.

The genes are TRBV5-1 and TRBJ2-3; 7 bases align to TRBD1. V lost 3 bases, J lost 2 bases, and 3 bases stayed unmatched. The length of the CDR3 is 14 residues. Looked up from germline, CDR1 is SGHRS and CDR2 is YFSETQ. The CDR3 protein is CASSSGQNTDTQYF. DNA of the CDR3: TGCGCCAGCAGCTCGGGACAGAACACAGATACGCAGTATTTT.

The V gene is TRBV28, the J gene TRBJ2-1, with 10 nucleotides matching TRBD2. Germline lookup yields CDR1 MDHEN and CDR2 SYDVKM. Trimming at V came to 7 bases and at J to 2 bases, leaving 8 bases not matched to a gene. The CDR3 is 16 amino acids. CDR3 region: CASTFGSGRAYNEQFF. The CDR3 DNA is TGTGCCAGCACCTTTGGGAGCGGGAGGGCCTACAATGAGCAGTTCTTC.

As concerns this clone: Compared with germline, one end of the junction differs, possibly owing to a read error. CDR3 region: CASSYPAGPGF. The DNA for the CDR3 is TGTGCCAGCAGTTACCCAGCCGGTCCGGGATTC. V usage is TRBV6-5 and J usage is TRBJ2-7; a weak D match, TRBD2 (5 bases). Germline CDR1 is MNHEY and CDR2 is SVGAGI. CDR3 length: 11 amino acids.

In nucleotides, the CDR3 is TGTGCCAGCTCACCACCGATGAGGAACACTGAAGCTTTCTTT. As protein: CASSPPMRNTEAFF. The chain combines TRBV18 with TRBJ1-1, with D uncertain. Deletions cut 0 bases from V and 1 base from J, with 6 bases between. Germline values: CDR1 KGHSH, CDR2 LQKENI. CDR3 size: 14 residues.

V gene TRBV2 combines with J gene TRBJ1-5; the match to TRBD1 covers 10 bases. This CDR3 spans 15 amino acids. Germline V CDR1 and CDR2: SNHLY, FYNNEI. V gave up 11 bases and J gave up 2 bases; unmatched junction bases: 9. CDR3 nucleotides: TGTGCCGGGGGGAGGGGGACAGGGGGCAATCAGCCCCAGCATTTT. It specifies CAGGRGTGGNQPQHF.

The rearrangement uses TRBV14 and TRBJ2-7; tentatively, D is TRBD2 (5 bases). From germline, CDR1 is SGHDN and CDR2 FVKESK. V was pared by 0 bases and J by 4 bases, with 7 bases between. The CDR3 is made up of 13 amino acids. Written as DNA, the CDR3 is TGTGCCAGCAGCCAAGATCGGGGATACGAGCAGTACTTC. Translating it yields CASSQDRGYEQYF.

This chain links TRBV27 with TRBJ1-6; 7 bases agree with TRBD1. V shed 3 bases, J shed 0 bases, and the junction held 5 bases outside the gene matches. The CDR3 extends over 17 amino acids. Germline V lookup: CDR1 MNHEY, CDR2 SMNVEV (reference sequence). The CDR3 DNA reads as TGTGCCAGCAGTTTGGGACAGTCCAGCTCCTATAATTCACCCCTCCACTTT. It translates to CASSLGQSSSYNSPLHF.

The V and J genes are TRBV2 and TRBJ1-6, with 11 bases fitting TRBD1. The V gene's germline CDR1 is SNHLY and CDR2 FYNNEI. The CDR3 loop spans 13 amino acids. The ends lost 6 bases at V and 11 bases at J; junction bases unmatched: 3. The CDR3 is CASRGQGAAPLHF. The CDR3 DNA follows: TGTGCCAGCAGAGGACAGGGGGCGGCACCCCTCCACTTT.

This chain connects TRBV11-2 to TRBJ2-5; 7 nucleotides align to TRBD1. The V segment lost 1 base and the J segment 2 bases; nucleotides outside the gene matches: 4. The CDR3 is 15 amino acids. CDR1 and CDR2 from the germline V gene are SGHAT and FQNNGV. The CDR3 DNA follows: TGTGCCAGCAGCTTAGGGGCAGGGGGACAAGAGACCCAGTACTTC. Residues: CASSLGAGGQETQYF.

The genes are TRBV6-5 and TRBJ1-5; the D gene is possibly TRBD1 (5 bases). From germline, CDR1 is MNHEY and CDR2 SVGAGI. The CDR3 covers 14 residues. V gave up 9 bases and J gave up 4 bases, with 16 bases separating them. For the CDR3, the DNA is TGTGCCAGTGGGGCTGGGGGAGGTAATCAGCCCCAGCATTTT. It translates to CASGAGGGNQPQHF.

The chain recombines TRBV5-1 with TRBJ1-2; D not certain. This CDR3 is 14 amino acids long. Germline V gene sequence: CDR1 SGHRS, CDR2 YFSETQ. Trimming cost V 2 bases and J 3 bases, with 11 bases left between them. CDR3 sequence reads: CASSFDSTDYGYTF. The CDR3 DNA follows: TGCGCCAGCAGCTTTGACTCTACGGACTATGGCTACACCTTC. The variable domain in full, with the rest retrieved from reference TRBV5-1 and TRBJ1-2, is KAGVTQTPRYLIKTRGQQVTLSCSPISGHRSVSWYQQTPGQGLQFLFEYFSETQRNKGNFPGRFSGRQFSNSRSEMNVSTLELGDSALYLCASSFDSTDYGYTFGSGTRLTVV.

The chain couples TRBV27 to TRBJ2-7, with 7 bases identical to TRBD1. The CDR3 loop spans 16 amino acids. Germline trimming cut 8 bases from V and 0 bases from J; bases unmatched to any gene: 13. Germline lookup yields CDR1 MNHEY and CDR2 SMNVEV (reference sequence). The CDR3 bases are TGTGCCAGCGGAACAATACAGGGGAAGTTCTCCTACGAGCAGTACTTC. Translating gives CASGTIQGKFSYEQYF.

The chain links TRBV5-6 to TRBJ2-5, with TRBD1 as a possible D gene (6 bases). Trimming removed 1 base at V and 5 bases at J, with 18 bases between. This CDR3 contains 16 residues. The germline V gene has CDR1 SGHDT and CDR2 YYEEEE. The chain's CDR3 is CASSLSENSGVETQYF. For the CDR3, the DNA is TGTGCCAGCAGCTTGTCAGAGAACTCAGGGGTCGAGACCCAGTACTTC.

The chain carries TRBV19 and TRBJ2-7; 10 bases are a match to TRBD1. V was pared by 5 bases and J by 3 bases, with 4 bases of the junction left unmatched. Germline lookup yields CDR1 LNHDA and CDR2 SQIVND (reference sequence). CDR3 length equals 14 residues. In nucleotides, the CDR3 is TGTGCCAGTAGTGCGGGGACAGGGGTCTACGAGCAGTACTTC. This translates into CASSAGTGVYEQYF.

V gene TRBV30 combines with J gene TRBJ1-5, with 8 bases fitting TRBD1. The CDR3 sequence is 14 residues long. The ends lost 3 bases at V and 4 bases at J; junction bases unmatched: 5. CDR1 and CDR2 (germline): GTSNPN, SVGIG (reference sequence). CDR3 bases: TGTGCCTGGAGAGGACAGGGCGGTAATCAGCCCCAGCATTTT. Translating gives CAWRGQGGNQPQHF.

This rearrangement joins TRBV5-1 to TRBJ2-5, with 10 bases that match TRBD2. J gave up 5 bases and V 0 bases, and 10 bases lay outside the gene matches. This CDR3 is 17 amino acids long. Germline loops: CDR1 SGHRS, CDR2 YFSETQ. The chain's CDR3 is CASSLVPTSGVRETQYF. The CDR3 DNA reads TGCGCCAGCAGCTTGGTCCCCACTAGCGGGGTCCGGGAGACCCAGTACTTC.

The V and J genes are TRBV4-1 and TRBJ2-7; 9 bases line up with TRBD1. The CDR3 loop spans 15 amino acids. The V segment lost 3 bases and the J segment 5 bases; nucleotides outside the gene matches: 8. CDR1 and CDR2 (germline): MGHRA, YSYEKL. The CDR3 sequence: CASSQTGTGINEQYF. Written as DNA, the CDR3 is TGCGCCAGCAGCCAGACCGGGACAGGGATTAACGAGCAGTACTTC.

V usage is TRBV28 and J usage is TRBJ2-1, with a weak D call TRBD2 (6 bases). In germline, CDR1 is MDHEN, CDR2 SYDVKM. The CDR3 length is 15 residues. V was cut by 2 bases and J by 3 bases, with 11 bases left in between. The CDR3 DNA sequence: TGTGCCAGCAGTTTAGTAGCGGAGGGCTACAATGAGCAGTTCTTC. Amino acid sequence: CASSLVAEGYNEQFF.

This chain joins TRBV7-9 and TRBJ2-7; TRBD2 agrees at 9 bases. CDR3 length: 16 amino acids. Germline values: CDR1 SEHNR, CDR2 FQNEAQ (reference sequence). The J segment lost 4 bases and the V segment lost 1 base, leaving 8 bases of the junction unmatched. CDR3 DNA sequence: TGTGCCAGCAGCTTAGTTATCGGACTAGCGATATACGAGCAGTACTTC. It yields the protein CASSLVIGLAIYEQYF.